One sample yielded the 3 T cell receptor beta chains listed below, sequenced in a study of T-cell reconstitution after alpha-beta-depleted transplantation in children. Researchers prepared the TCRbeta library using unique molecular identifiers, the study reports. In TCRdb, the PCR reads were re-called with MiXCR into one record per CDR3 protein. The sample records roughly 170,000 distinct CDR3 sequences, about 6.3% being singletons. This material consisted of PBMCs from the stem cell graft donor, taken from the stem cell graft. These receptors originate from a human donor who donated a stem cell graft to a child with Wiskott-Aldrich syndrome.

This clonotype was picked up many times. V and J are TRBV5-1 and TRBJ2-7, with D perhaps matching TRBD1 (6 bases). V was trimmed by 4 bases and J by 2 bases, leaving 13 bases between them. In germline, CDR1 is SGHRS, CDR2 YFSETQ. This CDR3 is 14 amino acids long. CDR3: CASSRDGGPYEQYF. As DNA, the CDR3 is TGCGCCAGCAGCCGGGATGGGGGCCCCTACGAGCAGTACTTC. Full variable domain (rest looked up from reference TRBV5-1 and TRBJ2-7): KAGVTQTPRYLIKTRGQQVTLSCSPISGHRSVSWYQQTPGQGLQFLFEYFSETQRNKGNFPGRFSGRQFSNSRSEMNVSTLELGDSALYLCASSRDGGPYEQYFGPGTRLTVT.

This clonotype was picked up many times. The chain recombines TRBV12-3 or TRBV12-4 with TRBJ2-5; 8 positions match TRBD1. This CDR3 is 14 amino acids long. Unmatched junction bases numbered 7, after V lost 5 bases and J lost 5 bases. The CDR3 loop reads CASSGGQASETQYF. The CDR3 nucleotides are TGTGCCAGCAGTGGGGGACAGGCTTCCGAGACCCAGTACTTC.

This clonotype was picked up a small number of times. The rearrangement joins TRBV7-6 to TRBJ2-5; D gene ambiguous. V lost 5 bases, J lost 4 bases, and 11 bases lay in between. Germline values: CDR1 SGHVS, CDR2 FNYEAQ. CDR3 length equals 13 residues. CDR3 sequence (DNA): TGTGCCAGCAGCCCCGTGGTGGGAGAGACCCAGTACTTC. This translates into CASSPVVGETQYF.